These T cell receptor beta chains were read from a single sample in a study of blood T cells in healthy people across ages. One entry per CDR3 protein results from TCRdb running MiXCR on the 5' RACE reads. Of about 730,000 distinct CDR3 sequences listed, around 40% were seen once; the top ten hold about 20%. Material: blood. The source is a woman aged 55-69 years in good health. The CDR3 runs from the conserved cysteine through the conserved F or W. D genes are given only for firm matches. Clone size is shown for a subset of rows, as once, few, many or a class of expanded clone.

J: TRBJ2-7
size: -
D: -
V: TRBV3-1
DNA: TGTGCCAGCAGCCAAGTGGAAACAACCAGGCAGTACTTC
CDR3: CASSQVETTRQYF

J: TRBJ2-1
size: -
D: TRBD1
V: TRBV14
DNA: TGTGCCAGCAGTCACTGGGACAGGGTTTATGAGCAGTTCTTC
CDR3: CASSHWDRVYEQFF

J: TRBJ1-1
size: once
D: -
V: TRBV7-2
DNA: TGTGCCAGCAGCTCCTCGGCAGGGAGGGGTAGAAACACTGAAGCTTTCTTT
CDR3: CASSSSAGRGRNTEAFF

J: TRBJ1-2
size: -
D: -
V: TRBV4-3
DNA: TGCGCCAGCAGCCAAGAGGGGGGGCTTGATGGCTACACCTTC
CDR3: CASSQEGGLDGYTF

J: TRBJ2-1
size: -
D: TRBD2
V: TRBV20-1
DNA: TGCAGTGCTAGAATCCCCGTAGGACTAGCGGGGGACCTCTCCTACAATGAGCAGTTCTTC
CDR3: CSARIPVGLAGDLSYNEQFF

J: TRBJ2-1
size: many
D: -
V: TRBV20-1
DNA: TGCAGTGCTAGGACTATAAACAATGAGCAGTTCTTC
CDR3: CSARTINNEQFF

J: TRBJ2-7
size: -
D: -
V: TRBV6-5
DNA: TGTGCCAGCAGTTACTCGGGCTTCAGCTCCTACGAGCAGTACTTC
CDR3: CASSYSGFSSYEQYF

J: TRBJ1-6
size: -
D: TRBD1
V: TRBV27
DNA: TGTGCCAGCAGTTTAGGGGACAGGGGTAATTCACCCCTCCACTTT
CDR3: CASSLGDRGNSPLHF

J: TRBJ2-3
size: -
D: TRBD2
V: TRBV27
DNA: TGTGCCAGCAGTTTTAGAGCGGGATCCCGATACGCGTATTTT
CDR3: CASSFRAGSRYAYF

J: TRBJ2-7
size: -
D: -
V: TRBV7-9
DNA: TGTGCCAGCAGCCCGGCATCCGGGACATTCTACGAGCAGTACTTC
CDR3: CASSPASGTFYEQYF

J: TRBJ2-7
size: few
D: TRBD2
V: TRBV29-1
DNA: TGCAGCCTTCTAGCGGGAGGGGGCAATGAGCAGTACTTC
CDR3: CSLLAGGGNEQYF

J: TRBJ1-6
size: -
D: -
V: TRBV6-5
DNA: TGTGCCAGCAGTTACAGTGCCAATCAGAATAATTCACCCCTCCACTTT
CDR3: CASSYSANQNNSPLHF

J: TRBJ1-4
size: few
D: -
V: TRBV25-1
DNA: TGTGCCGGGCAGAATGAAAAACTGTTTTTT
CDR3: CAGQNEKLFF

J: TRBJ1-2
size: few
D: -
V: TRBV27
DNA: TGTGCCAGCAGGCCAGGGGCCCCGGTCCATGGCTACACCTTC
CDR3: CASRPGAPVHGYTF

J: TRBJ2-1
size: -
D: -
V: TRBV18
DNA: TGTGCCAGCTCACCACCGGGGTCTGTTGATGAGCAGTTCTTC
CDR3: CASSPPGSVDEQFF

J: TRBJ2-3
size: -
D: -
V: TRBV7-8
DNA: TGTGCTAGCAGCCACCGGGAGAGTTCGGATACGCAGTATTTT
CDR3: CASSHRESSDTQYF

J: TRBJ2-7
size: -
D: -
V: TRBV27
DNA: TGTGCCAGCAGCTTCGGACTACCCGGGGGCGAGCAGTACTTC
CDR3: CASSFGLPGGEQYF

J: TRBJ2-5
size: -
D: -
V: TRBV27
DNA: TGTGCCAGCAGTTTATCGTCTGGGCTCGAGACCCAGTACTTC
CDR3: CASSLSSGLETQYF

J: TRBJ1-2
size: -
D: TRBD1
V: TRBV20-1
DNA: TGCAGTGCTAGAAGACAGGGGACTTACTATGGCTACACCTTC
CDR3: CSARRQGTYYGYTF

J: TRBJ2-5
size: many
D: TRBD2
V: TRBV4-1
DNA: TGCGCCAGCAGCCCTAGCGGGGGGGCCCAAGAGACCCAGTACTTC
CDR3: CASSPSGGAQETQYF

J: TRBJ2-7
size: -
D: -
V: TRBV7-2
DNA: TGTGCCAGCAGCGTAGGGGCGGGGTCCTACGAGCAGTACTTC
CDR3: CASSVGAGSYEQYF

J: TRBJ1-5
size: few
D: -
V: TRBV7-9
DNA: TGTGCCAGCACTCTAGGGGCTGGGAGTCAGCCCCAGCATTTT
CDR3: CASTLGAGSQPQHF

J: TRBJ2-1
size: few
D: TRBD1
V: TRBV6-1
DNA: TGTGCCAGCAGTCGAACGCCTGGGACAGGGGGCGATGAGCAGTTCTTC
CDR3: CASSRTPGTGGDEQFF

J: TRBJ2-5
size: -
D: TRBD2
V: TRBV7-7
DNA: TGTGCCAGCAGCTTACATCTAGCGGGGGGTTTCGTGCAAGAGACCCAGTACTTC
CDR3: CASSLHLAGGFVQETQYF